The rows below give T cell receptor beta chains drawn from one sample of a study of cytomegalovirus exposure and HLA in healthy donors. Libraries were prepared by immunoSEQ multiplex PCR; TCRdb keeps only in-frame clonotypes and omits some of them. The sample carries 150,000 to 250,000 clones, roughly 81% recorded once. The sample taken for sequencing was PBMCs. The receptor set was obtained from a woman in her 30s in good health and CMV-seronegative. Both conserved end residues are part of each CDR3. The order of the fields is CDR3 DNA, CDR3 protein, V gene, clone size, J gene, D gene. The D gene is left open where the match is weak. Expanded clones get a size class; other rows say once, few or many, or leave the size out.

TGCGCCAGCAGCTCAATCGGGACAGGGAGAGAGACCCAGTACTTC | CASSSIGTGRETQYF | TRBV23-1 | . | TRBJ2-5 | TRBD1
TGTGCCAGCAGCGTGCAGGGAGGCTCCTACGAGCAGTACTTC | CASSVQGGSYEQYF | TRBV9 | . | TRBJ2-7 | .
TGTGCCAGCAGCTTGACAGGGGGCGGGTACGAGCAGTACTTC | CASSLTGGGYEQYF | TRBV7-2 | once | TRBJ2-7 | TRBD1
TGTGCCAGCCGCGTCAGAGCAGGGGTTCGCACCGGGGAGCTGTTTTTT | CASRVRAGVRTGELFF | TRBV2 | . | TRBJ2-2 | .
TGTGCCAGCAGCTTAGATACAGGGAGAACTGAAGCTTTCTTT | CASSLDTGRTEAFF | TRBV7-9 | . | TRBJ1-1 | .
TGTGCCAGCTCACCCTCCGGGACTAGCAGCCCGGCGGAGACCCAGTACTTC | CASSPSGTSSPAETQYF | TRBV18 | . | TRBJ2-5 | TRBD2
TGTGCCAGCAGCCAAGTGACTAGTTACGAGCAGTACTTC | CASSQVTSYEQYF | TRBV14 | . | TRBJ2-7 | .
TGTGCCAGCAGTGGTCAGAAGTTTGCCGCAGAAGCTTTCTTT | CASSGQKFAAEAFF | TRBV25-1 | . | TRBJ1-1 | .
TGTGCCTGGAGTGTAAACCTCGGCGGCTATGGCTACACCTTC | CAWSVNLGGYGYTF | TRBV30 | few | TRBJ1-2 | .
TGTGCCAGCAGCCGACGGCCCCTGACAGAAACGAACACCGGGGAGCTGTTTTTT | CASSRRPLTETNTGELFF | TRBV5-4 | . | TRBJ2-2 | .
TGTGCCAGCAGTGACTCGGCAGGGGTATCCTACAATGAGCAGTTCTTC | CASSDSAGVSYNEQFF | TRBV6-4 | . | TRBJ2-1 | .
TGTGCCACCAGGACAGGGGGAAGCAATCAGCCCCAGCATTTT | CATRTGGSNQPQHF | TRBV19 | . | TRBJ1-5 | TRBD1
TGTGCCAGCAGCTTAGGGGACAGGCTTAATTCACCCCTCCACTTT | CASSLGDRLNSPLHF | TRBV7-3 | . | TRBJ1-6 | TRBD1
TGCGCCAGCAGCCTTGGACAGTTTTTTGGCTACACCTTC | CASSLGQFFGYTF | TRBV23-1 | . | TRBJ1-2 | .
TGTGCCAGCAGCAGCGGACAGGGGGCCTACGAGCAGTACTTC | CASSSGQGAYEQYF | TRBV7-7 | few | TRBJ2-7 | TRBD1
TGTGCCAGCAGATCCACAGGGTCCTACGAGCAGTACTTC | CASRSTGSYEQYF | TRBV28 | . | TRBJ2-7 | .
TGTGCCAGCAGTCCCCCCGGGACACCCTTAACCTACGAGCAGTACTTC | CASSPPGTPLTYEQYF | TRBV28 | . | TRBJ2-7 | .
TGTGCCAGCAGGAACAGGAACACTGAAGCTTTCTTT | CASRNRNTEAFF | TRBV2 | . | TRBJ1-1 | .
TGTGCCAGCAGGGAAACTAGCGAATACCTCTACGAGCAGTACTTC | CASRETSEYLYEQYF | TRBV2 | . | TRBJ2-7 | TRBD2
TGTGCCAGCGGAGGGGGGACAGGGGCCAATCAGCCCCAGCATTTT | CASGGGTGANQPQHF | TRBV27 | . | TRBJ1-5 | TRBD1
TGTGCCAGCAGCCCCAGCCGGGACAGGGGTTACGAGCAGTACTTC | CASSPSRDRGYEQYF | TRBV9 | . | TRBJ2-7 | TRBD1
TGTGCCAGCTCATCTAGCGGGAGGGCCGAAAATGAGCAGTTCTTC | CASSSSGRAENEQFF | TRBV18 | once | TRBJ2-1 | TRBD2
TGTGCCAGCAGTTTATCAGATAGTAGCCCCAACTATGGCTACACCTTC | CASSLSDSSPNYGYTF | TRBV27 | once | TRBJ1-2 | .
TGTGCCAGCAGCGTGGGACTCGGACCCGCTAACAATGAGCAGTTCTTC | CASSVGLGPANNEQFF | TRBV9 | . | TRBJ2-1 | .
TGTGCCAGCAACAGACAGGGGTTGGGCAATCAGCCCCAGCATTTT | CASNRQGLGNQPQHF | TRBV6-1 | . | TRBJ1-5 | TRBD1
TGTGCCAGCAGCGGCCTAGCGGGGGAAAGCACAGATACGCAGTATTTT | CASSGLAGESTDTQYF | TRBV9 | . | TRBJ2-3 | TRBD2
TGTGCCAGCAGCAGGTACCCGGGACAGGAGTACGAGCAGTACTTC | CASSRYPGQEYEQYF | TRBV7-9 | . | TRBJ2-7 | TRBD1
TGTGCCAGCAGCTTAACCCCGTCGGCGGGGGGGGAGGAGACCCAGTACTTC | CASSLTPSAGGEETQYF | TRBV7-8 | . | TRBJ2-5 | TRBD2
TGTGCCAGCAGTTTCCAGATGATCTATGGCTACACCTTC | CASSFQMIYGYTF | TRBV28 | . | TRBJ1-2 | .
TGTGCCAGCTCCCCAAGCGGGGGCACTGAAGCTTTCTTT | CASSPSGGTEAFF | TRBV18 | . | TRBJ1-1 | .
TGTGCCAGCTCTAACAGGGTAACTAATGAAAAACTGTTTTTT | CASSNRVTNEKLFF | TRBV6-6 | once | TRBJ1-4 | .
TGTGCCAGCAGTCCCTCAGGGGCGAGGGGTGAAAAACTGTTTTTT | CASSPSGARGEKLFF | TRBV6-5 | . | TRBJ1-4 | .
TGTGCCAGCAGTTATAGTCTAGCTTGGGAGCAGTACTTC | CASSYSLAWEQYF | TRBV6-6 | . | TRBJ2-7 | .
TGTGCCAGCAGCCCCCGGACTAGCGTAGAGACCCAGTACTTC | CASSPRTSVETQYF | TRBV9 | . | TRBJ2-5 | TRBD2
TGTGCCAGCAGCCTCCTAGCGGAGAGCTCCTACGAGCAGTACTTC | CASSLLAESSYEQYF | TRBV7-3 | . | TRBJ2-7 | TRBD2
TGTGCCAGTAGAAAAGGACAGGTCTACAATGAGCAGTTCTTC | CASRKGQVYNEQFF | TRBV19 | . | TRBJ2-1 | TRBD1
TGTGCCAGTAGGGGGCCGGGCCTACGTCACACCGGGGAGCTGTTTTTT | CASRGPGLRHTGELFF | TRBV19 | few | TRBJ2-2 | .